Described below is a single T cell receptor (beta chain) sequence and its context. Antigen unknown. Measured with immunoSEQ multiplex PCR; TCRdb has only the in-frame clones, and not every one. The sample records 65,000 or so clones, around 86% being singletons. Indicated time point: after dendritic cell vaccination, including at tumor progression/relapse. Only patients with spare fresh-frozen tumor and over two years of follow-up were included. Isocitrate dehydrogenase mutation was absent in all glioblastoma patients. These data are taken from a study of glioma-infiltrating T cells after dendritic cell vaccination. Study-wide results and limits: Higher TCR clonality did not directly relate to longer survival.

The V gene lost 4 bases and the J gene lost 9 bases, with 9 bases spanning the gap. The CDR3 runs to 11 residues. From germline, CDR1 is MNHEY and CDR2 SVGAGI. This chain uses TRBV6-5 with TRBJ1-2, with D possibly TRBD1 on 5 matching bases. The origin of this receptor is a human donor with glioblastoma. The specimen comprised blood, sampled after dendritic cell vaccination. The CDR3 DNA sequence: TGTGCCAGCAGTTTCAGGGATCGCTACACCTTC. Its protein is CASSFRDRYTF.